The clone carrying this T cell receptor (beta chain) has just one count. Its cognate antigen is unknown. Germline values: CDR1 LNHNV, CDR2 YYDKDF (reference sequence). Germline trimming cut 1 base from V and 4 bases from J; bases unmatched to any gene: 0. The CDR3 runs to 13 residues. The data stem from a study of T cell responses to AZD1222 COVID-19 vaccine. Findings and limits, study-wide: Elevations in Spike-specific TCR breadth and depth followed administration of two AZD1222 doses.

The method was immunoSEQ multiplex PCR; TCRdb's version includes in-frame clones alone and lacks a portion of them. The top ten hold around 30% of the sample, which has about 72,000 clones, around 89% seen once. The TCR comes from an adult who received the AZD1222 COVID-19 vaccine. The V call is TRBV15, the J call TRBJ1-2; 7 nucleotides match TRBD1. Sequencing was performed on peripheral blood, taken 28 days after the second AZD1222 dose. DNA of the CDR3: TGTGCCACCAGCAGAGGGACAGGCTATGGCTACACCTTC. This gives the protein CATSRGTGYGYTF.